The present T cell receptor beta chain was sequenced within a study of blood T cell repertoires in COVID-19. Study details: The study drew acute and convalescent COVID-19 samples from the United States, Italy and Spain.

In the source study's methods: Quantification of nucleated cells was approximated via reference gene primer amplification. TCRdb's table, derived via immunoSEQ multiplex PCR, lists solely in-frame clones and lacks some. The V and J calls and clone size are taken from that table; D and trimming were inferred from the DNA. This sample has over 100,000 clones, with roughly 89% found just once. With 4 bases clipped from V and 7 bases from J, the junction kept 14 bases outside the gene matches. The CDR3 is made up of 16 amino acids. The V gene's germline CDR1 is MNHNY and CDR2 SVGAGI (reference sequence).

This chain links TRBV6-6 with TRBJ2-7, with 9 bases identical to TRBD1. Sequencing was carried out using peripheral blood. This receptor was identified in a human donor in a cohort sampled during active COVID-19. This chain's CDR3 is CASSSTNPGQGYEQYF. CDR3 sequence (DNA): TGTGCCAGCAGTTCCACGAATCCGGGACAGGGTTATGAGCAGTACTTC.